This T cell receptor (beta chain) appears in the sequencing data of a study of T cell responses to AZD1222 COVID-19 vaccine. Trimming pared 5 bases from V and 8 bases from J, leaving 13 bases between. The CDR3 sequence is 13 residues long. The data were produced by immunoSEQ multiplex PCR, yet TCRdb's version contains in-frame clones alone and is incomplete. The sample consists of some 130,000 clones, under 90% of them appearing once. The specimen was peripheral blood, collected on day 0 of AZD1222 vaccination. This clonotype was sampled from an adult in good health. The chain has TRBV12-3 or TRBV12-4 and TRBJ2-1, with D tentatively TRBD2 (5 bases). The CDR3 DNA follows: TGTGCCAGCAGTGGCCGGGGTTGGGATGAGCAGTTCTTC. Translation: CASSGRGWDEQFF.